This T cell receptor (beta chain) was observed in a study of control samples from healthy donors and cancer patients (dated by TCRdb to 2018 to 2021). From a lookup of the germline V gene, CDR1 and CDR2 are SGHTA and FQGNSA. From the cysteine through the phenylalanine, the CDR3 covers 15 amino acids. The sequence is cut down to CDR3 DNA, 45 bases in frame from base 1. Trimming at the junction amounts to 3 bases on V and 8 bases on J, and the germline ends lie 16 bases apart. Library preparation employed the immunoSEQ multiplex PCR assay. TCRdb obtained this table from immuneACCESS and retained in-frame rearrangements with V and J assigned. These tables miss some clones; where compared with another copy, unresolved V genes account for less than half of the shortfall, and the remainder is unexplained. The sample table records about 90,000 clones; over 75% of these occur just once. Clones ranked in the top ten supply 3.5% to 4.5% of the sample.

Concerning this clone: This receptor's antigen is unknown. One base away there is no much larger clone; base qualities are not given.

Sequencing was performed on blood. This TCR came from a young woman in good health. Recombination linked TRBV7-2 to TRBJ2-2, with the D gene not clear enough to name. The CDR3 here reads CASSFSSVQWGELFF. The nucleotide sequence reads as follows: TGTGCCAGCAGCTTCTCCTCAGTACAGTGGGGGGAGCTGTTTTTT.